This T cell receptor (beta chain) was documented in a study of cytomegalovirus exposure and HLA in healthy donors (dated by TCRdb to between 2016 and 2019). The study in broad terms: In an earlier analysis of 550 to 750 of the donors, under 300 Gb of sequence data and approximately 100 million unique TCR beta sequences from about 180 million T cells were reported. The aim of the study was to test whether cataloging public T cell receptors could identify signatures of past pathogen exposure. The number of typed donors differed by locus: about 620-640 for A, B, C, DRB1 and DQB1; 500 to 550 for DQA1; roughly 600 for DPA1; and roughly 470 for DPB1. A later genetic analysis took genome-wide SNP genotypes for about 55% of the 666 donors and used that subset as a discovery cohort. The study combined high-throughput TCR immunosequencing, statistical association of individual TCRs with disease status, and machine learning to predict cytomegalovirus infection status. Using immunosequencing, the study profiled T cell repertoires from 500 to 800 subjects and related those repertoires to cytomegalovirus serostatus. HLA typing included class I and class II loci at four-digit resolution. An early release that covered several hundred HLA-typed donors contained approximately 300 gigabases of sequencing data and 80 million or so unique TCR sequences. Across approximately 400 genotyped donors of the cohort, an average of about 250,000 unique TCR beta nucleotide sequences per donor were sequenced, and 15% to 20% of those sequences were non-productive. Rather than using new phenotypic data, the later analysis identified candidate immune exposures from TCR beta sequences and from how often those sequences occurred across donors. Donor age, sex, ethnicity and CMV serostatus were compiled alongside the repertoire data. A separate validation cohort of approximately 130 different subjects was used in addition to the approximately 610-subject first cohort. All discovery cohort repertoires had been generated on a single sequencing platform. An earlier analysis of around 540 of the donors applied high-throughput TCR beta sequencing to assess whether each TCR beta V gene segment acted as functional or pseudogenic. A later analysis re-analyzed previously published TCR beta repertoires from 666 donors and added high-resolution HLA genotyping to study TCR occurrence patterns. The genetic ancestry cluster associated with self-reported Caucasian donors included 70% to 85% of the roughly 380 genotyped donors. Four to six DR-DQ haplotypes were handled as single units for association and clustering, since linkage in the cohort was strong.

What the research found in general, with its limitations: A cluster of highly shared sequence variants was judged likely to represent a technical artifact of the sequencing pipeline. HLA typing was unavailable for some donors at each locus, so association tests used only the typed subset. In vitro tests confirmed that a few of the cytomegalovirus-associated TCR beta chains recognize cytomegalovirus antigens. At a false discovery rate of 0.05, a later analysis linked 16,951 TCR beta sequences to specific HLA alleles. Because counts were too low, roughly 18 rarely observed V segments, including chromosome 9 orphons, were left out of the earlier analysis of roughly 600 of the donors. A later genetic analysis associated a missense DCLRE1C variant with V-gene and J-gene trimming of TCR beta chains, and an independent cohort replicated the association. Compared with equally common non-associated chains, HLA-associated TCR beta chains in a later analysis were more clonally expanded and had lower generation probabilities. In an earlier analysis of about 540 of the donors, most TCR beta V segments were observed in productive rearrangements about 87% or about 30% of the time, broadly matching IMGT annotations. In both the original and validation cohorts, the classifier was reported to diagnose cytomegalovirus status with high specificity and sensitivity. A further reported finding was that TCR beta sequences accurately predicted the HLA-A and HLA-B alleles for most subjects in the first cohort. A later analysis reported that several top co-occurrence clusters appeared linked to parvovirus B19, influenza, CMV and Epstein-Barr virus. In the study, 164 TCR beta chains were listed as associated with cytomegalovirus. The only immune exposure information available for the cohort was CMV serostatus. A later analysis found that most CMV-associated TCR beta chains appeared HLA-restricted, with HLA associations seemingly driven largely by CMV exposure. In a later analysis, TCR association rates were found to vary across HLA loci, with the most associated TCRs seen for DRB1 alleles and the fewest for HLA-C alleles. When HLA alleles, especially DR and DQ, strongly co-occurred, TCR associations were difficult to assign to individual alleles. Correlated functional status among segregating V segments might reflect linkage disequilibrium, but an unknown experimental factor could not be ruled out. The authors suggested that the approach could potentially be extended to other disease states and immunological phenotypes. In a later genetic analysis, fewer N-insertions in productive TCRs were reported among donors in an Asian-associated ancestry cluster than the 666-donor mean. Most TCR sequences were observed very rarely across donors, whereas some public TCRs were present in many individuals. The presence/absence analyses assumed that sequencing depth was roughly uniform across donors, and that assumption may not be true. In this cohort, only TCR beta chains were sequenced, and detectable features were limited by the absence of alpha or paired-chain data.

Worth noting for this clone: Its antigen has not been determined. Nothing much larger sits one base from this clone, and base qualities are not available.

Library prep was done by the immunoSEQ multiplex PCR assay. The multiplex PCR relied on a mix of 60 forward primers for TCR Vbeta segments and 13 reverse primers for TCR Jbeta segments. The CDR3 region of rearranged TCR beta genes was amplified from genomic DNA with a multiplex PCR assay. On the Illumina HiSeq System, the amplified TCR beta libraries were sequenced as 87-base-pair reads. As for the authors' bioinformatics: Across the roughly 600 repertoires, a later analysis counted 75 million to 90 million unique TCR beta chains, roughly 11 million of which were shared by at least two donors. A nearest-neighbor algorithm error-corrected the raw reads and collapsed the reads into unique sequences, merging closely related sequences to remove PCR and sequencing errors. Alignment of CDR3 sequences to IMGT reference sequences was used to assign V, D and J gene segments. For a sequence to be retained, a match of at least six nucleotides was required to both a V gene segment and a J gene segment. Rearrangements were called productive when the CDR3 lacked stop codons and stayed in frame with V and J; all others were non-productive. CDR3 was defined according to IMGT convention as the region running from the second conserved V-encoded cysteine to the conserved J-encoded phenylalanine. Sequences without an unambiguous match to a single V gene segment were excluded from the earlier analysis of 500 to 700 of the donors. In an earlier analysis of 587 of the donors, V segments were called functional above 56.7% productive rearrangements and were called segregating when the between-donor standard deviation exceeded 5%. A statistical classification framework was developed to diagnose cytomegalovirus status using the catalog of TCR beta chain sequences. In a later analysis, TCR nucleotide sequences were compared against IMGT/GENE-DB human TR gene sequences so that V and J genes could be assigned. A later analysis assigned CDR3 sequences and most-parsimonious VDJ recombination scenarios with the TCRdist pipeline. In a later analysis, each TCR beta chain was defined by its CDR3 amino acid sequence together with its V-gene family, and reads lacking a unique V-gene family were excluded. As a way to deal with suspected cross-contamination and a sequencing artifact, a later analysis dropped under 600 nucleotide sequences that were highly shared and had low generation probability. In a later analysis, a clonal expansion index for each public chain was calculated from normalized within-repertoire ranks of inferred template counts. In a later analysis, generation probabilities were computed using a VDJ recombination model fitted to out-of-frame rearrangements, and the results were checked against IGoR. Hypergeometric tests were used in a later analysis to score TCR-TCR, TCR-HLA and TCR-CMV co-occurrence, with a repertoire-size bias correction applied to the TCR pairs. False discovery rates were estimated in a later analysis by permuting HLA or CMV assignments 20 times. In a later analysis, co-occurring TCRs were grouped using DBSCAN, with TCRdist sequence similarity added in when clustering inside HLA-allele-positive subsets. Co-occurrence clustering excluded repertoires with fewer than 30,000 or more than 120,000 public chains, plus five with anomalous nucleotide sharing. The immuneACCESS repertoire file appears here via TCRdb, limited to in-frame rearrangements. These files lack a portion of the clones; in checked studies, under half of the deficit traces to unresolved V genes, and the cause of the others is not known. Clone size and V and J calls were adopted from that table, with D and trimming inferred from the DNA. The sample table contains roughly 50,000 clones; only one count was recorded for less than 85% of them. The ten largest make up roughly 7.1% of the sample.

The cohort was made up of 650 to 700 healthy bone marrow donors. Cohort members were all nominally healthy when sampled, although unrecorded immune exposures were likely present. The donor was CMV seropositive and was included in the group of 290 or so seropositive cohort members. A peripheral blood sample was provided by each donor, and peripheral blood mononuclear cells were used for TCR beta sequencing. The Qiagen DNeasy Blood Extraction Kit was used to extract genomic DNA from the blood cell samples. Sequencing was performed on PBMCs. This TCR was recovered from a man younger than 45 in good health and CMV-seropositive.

The nucleotide sequence is given as TGTGCCAGCAGTTTCCCCCAGGGGGGGGAGCTGTTTTTT. It codes for CASSFPQGGELFF. Rearrangement joined TRBV28 to TRBJ2-2; TRBD1 is a weak D gene call, 6 bases matching. There are 13 amino acids in the CDR3, from cysteine to phenylalanine inclusive. CDR3 DNA only is kept here, 39 bases in frame from base 1. V is pared back by 3 bases and J by 8 bases, with 10 bases lying between the germline termini. The germline V gene yields MDHEN for CDR1 and SYDVKM for CDR2.